The T cell receptor (beta chain) described here comes from a study of OX40 agonist ivuxolimab in advanced cancers. Looking at the study overall: The patients received ivuxolimab by intravenous route every 2 weeks at 0.01 to 10 mg/kg. Dose-escalation patients' cancers were hepatocellular carcinoma, melanoma, renal cell or head and neck cancer.

Autoimmune disease history or systemic immunosuppression excluded patients. Study conclusions and caveats: CD8+ T cells averaged more expanded clones than CD4+.

As for this clone: Its antigen is as yet unknown.

Germline CDR1 is SGHVS and CDR2 is FQNEAQ. This CDR3 is built from 16 residues. Trimming cost V 0 bases and J 2 bases, with 12 bases left between them. Profiled with immunoSEQ multiplex PCR; TCRdb holds only in-frame clones, not every one. The repertoire consists of 5,000 to 6,000 clones, with 85% to 90% occurring once and the leading ten covering roughly 36%. The chain joins TRBV7-8 to TRBJ2-3; maybe TRBD2 (6 bases). This sequence originates from an adult with an advanced solid tumor such as melanoma, head and neck, liver or kidney cancer. Specimen: CD4+ or CD8+ T cells sorted from blood, collected in a trial of the OX40 agonist ivuxolimab. The chain's CDR3 is CASSLAPGVVTDTQYF. The CDR3 bases are TGTGCCAGCAGCTTAGCGCCGGGGGTAGTCACAGATACGCAGTATTTT.